This T cell receptor beta chain comes out of a study of blood T cell repertoires in COVID-19. Germline V gene data show CDR1 as MNHEY and CDR2 as SVGAGI. Trimming shortened V by 0 bases and J by 0 bases, and 8 bases separated the two germline ends. CDR3 length: 16 amino acids. Sequenced by immunoSEQ multiplex PCR; TCRdb stores in-frame clones only, minus some. Here the sample spans hundreds of thousands of clones, around 92% being singletons. The chain uses TRBV6-5 and TRBJ2-2; D gene unclear. The sequencing sample was made of peripheral blood. This TCR was recovered from a woman in her 30s with COVID-19, enrolled during active disease. The DNA for the CDR3 is TGTGCCAGCAGTTACTCGGGCGAATCGAACACCGGGGAGCTGTTTTTT. As protein: CASSYSGESNTGELFF.